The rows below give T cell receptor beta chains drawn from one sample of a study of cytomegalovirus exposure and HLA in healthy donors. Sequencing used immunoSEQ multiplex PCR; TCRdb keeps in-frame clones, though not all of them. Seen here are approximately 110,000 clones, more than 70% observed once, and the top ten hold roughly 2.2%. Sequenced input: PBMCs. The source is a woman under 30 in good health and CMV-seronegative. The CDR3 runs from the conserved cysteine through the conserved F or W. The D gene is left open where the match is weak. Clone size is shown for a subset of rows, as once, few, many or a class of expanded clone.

CDR3 DNA: TGTGCCAGCAGTTCACCGGGACAGGGCTTCTATGGCTACACCTTC
CDR3 protein: CASSSPGQGFYGYTF
clone size: once
V gene: TRBV6-5
J gene: TRBJ1-2
D gene: TRBD1

CDR3 DNA: TGTGCCAGCAGCCGAAGGGGGCGGGACACTGAAGCTTTCTTT
CDR3 protein: CASSRRGRDTEAFF
clone size: -
V gene: TRBV2
J gene: TRBJ1-1
D gene: TRBD1

CDR3 DNA: TGCGCCAGCGGGACAGGGGTAATAGATGAGCAGTTCTTC
CDR3 protein: CASGTGVIDEQFF
clone size: -
V gene: TRBV4-3
J gene: TRBJ2-1
D gene: TRBD1

CDR3 DNA: TGTGCCAGCAGCTTGGGGACAGCCGCCACTGAAGCTTTCTTT
CDR3 protein: CASSLGTAATEAFF
clone size: -
V gene: TRBV5-6
J gene: TRBJ1-1
D gene: -

CDR3 DNA: TGCGCCAGCAGCCAAGAAGGGGTAGCGGGAACTCTGGGTAGAGATACGCAGTATTTT
CDR3 protein: CASSQEGVAGTLGRDTQYF
clone size: -
V gene: TRBV4-3
J gene: TRBJ2-3
D gene: TRBD2

CDR3 DNA: TGTGCCAGCAGTATAGGAGGAAACACTGAAGCTTTCTTT
CDR3 protein: CASSIGGNTEAFF
clone size: -
V gene: TRBV7-2
J gene: TRBJ1-1
D gene: -

CDR3 DNA: TGTGCCAGCAGTGGGGGAGGGAAAACTGAAGCTTTCTTT
CDR3 protein: CASSGGGKTEAFF
clone size: -
V gene: TRBV2
J gene: TRBJ1-1
D gene: -

CDR3 DNA: TGTGCCAGCTCACCTACAGGGTTCGCTGAAGCTTTCTTT
CDR3 protein: CASSPTGFAEAFF
clone size: -
V gene: TRBV18
J gene: TRBJ1-1
D gene: -

CDR3 DNA: TGCGCCAGCAGCCACCGGCTCGGTGGAGTCGATGGCTACACCTTC
CDR3 protein: CASSHRLGGVDGYTF
clone size: -
V gene: TRBV4-3
J gene: TRBJ1-2
D gene: -

CDR3 DNA: TGCAGCGTCGTGGGACAGGGGAGCGCAGATACGCAGTATTTT
CDR3 protein: CSVVGQGSADTQYF
clone size: once
V gene: TRBV29-1
J gene: TRBJ2-3
D gene: TRBD1